This TCR beta chain was obtained from a study of shared clonotypes between healthy human individuals. CD8 cells classed as naive were CD45RO-negative and positively selected for CCR7, excluding terminally differentiated effector memory CD45RA+ cells. Study-level findings and limits: Sequencing depth was predicted to influence how clonotypes are shared among donors. Exclusively blood specimens were collected; tissue repertoires likely differ. Shared across a handful of donors were around 5% of the naive CD4 clonotypes. Rarefaction curves obtained for sorted subsets showed sequencing incomplete despite large depth.

The CDR3 is made up of 15 amino acids. Germline CDR1 is MNHEY and CDR2 is SMNVEV (reference sequence). Trimming removed 6 bases from V and 8 bases from J; junction bases left unmatched: 11. Clones were read by immunoSEQ multiplex PCR, and TCRdb kept only the in-frame ones, dropping some. The sample consists of over 2 million clones, around 96% of them appearing once. Concerning this clone: Its target is not known.

What was sequenced was naive CD8+ T cells sorted from blood. This clonotype was obtained from a man between 18 and 35 years old in good health. The rearrangement joins TRBV27 to TRBJ2-1; TRBD2 agrees at 9 bases. In DNA, the CDR3 is TGTGCCAGCAGCCCCCAGGTTAGCGGGGGTGATGAGCAGTTCTTC. This encodes CASSPQVSGGDEQFF.